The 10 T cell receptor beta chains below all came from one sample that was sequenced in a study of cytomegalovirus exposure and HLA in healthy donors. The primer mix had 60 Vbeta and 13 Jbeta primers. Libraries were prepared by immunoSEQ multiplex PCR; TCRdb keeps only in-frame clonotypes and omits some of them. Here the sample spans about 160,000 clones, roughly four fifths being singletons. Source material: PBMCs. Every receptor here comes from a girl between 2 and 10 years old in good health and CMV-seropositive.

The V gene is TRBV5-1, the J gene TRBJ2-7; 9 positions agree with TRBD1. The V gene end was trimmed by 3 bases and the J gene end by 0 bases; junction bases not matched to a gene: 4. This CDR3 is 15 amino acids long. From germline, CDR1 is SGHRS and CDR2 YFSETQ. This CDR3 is CASSSGQGSSYEQYF. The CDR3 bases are TGCGCCAGCAGCTCCGGACAGGGGAGCTCCTACGAGCAGTACTTC.

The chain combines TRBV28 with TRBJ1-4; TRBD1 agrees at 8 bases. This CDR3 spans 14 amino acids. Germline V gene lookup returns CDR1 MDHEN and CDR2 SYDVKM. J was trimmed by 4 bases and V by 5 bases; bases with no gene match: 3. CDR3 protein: CASSGQGFNEKLFF. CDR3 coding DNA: TGTGCCAGCAGTGGACAGGGCTTTAATGAAAAACTGTTTTTT.

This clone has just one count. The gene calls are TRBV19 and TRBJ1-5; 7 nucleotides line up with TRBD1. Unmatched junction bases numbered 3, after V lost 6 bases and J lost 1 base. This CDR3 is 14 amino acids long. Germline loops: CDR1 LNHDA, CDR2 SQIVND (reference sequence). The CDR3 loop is CASSLTGSNQPQHF. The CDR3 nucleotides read TGTGCCAGTAGCTTGACAGGGAGCAATCAGCCCCAGCATTTT.

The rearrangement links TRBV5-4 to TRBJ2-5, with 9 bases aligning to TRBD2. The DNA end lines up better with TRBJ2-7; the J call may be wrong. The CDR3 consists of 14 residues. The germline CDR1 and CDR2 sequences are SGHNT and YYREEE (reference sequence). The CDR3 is CASSLVAGAYEQYF. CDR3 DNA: TGTGCCAGCAGCTTGGTAGCGGGAGCCTACGAGCAGTACTTC.

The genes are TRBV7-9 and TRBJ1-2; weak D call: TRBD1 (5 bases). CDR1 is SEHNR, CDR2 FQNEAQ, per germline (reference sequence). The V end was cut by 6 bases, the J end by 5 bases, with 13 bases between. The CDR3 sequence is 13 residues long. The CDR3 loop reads CASRLGGEYGYTF. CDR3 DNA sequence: TGTGCCAGCAGACTCGGGGGGGAGTATGGCTACACCTTC.

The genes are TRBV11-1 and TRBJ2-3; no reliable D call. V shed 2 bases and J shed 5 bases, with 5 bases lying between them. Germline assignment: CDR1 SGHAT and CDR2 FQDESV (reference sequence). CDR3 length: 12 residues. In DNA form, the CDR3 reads TGTGCCAGCAGCTTACCCCGAGATACGCAGTATTTT. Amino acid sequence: CASSLPRDTQYF.

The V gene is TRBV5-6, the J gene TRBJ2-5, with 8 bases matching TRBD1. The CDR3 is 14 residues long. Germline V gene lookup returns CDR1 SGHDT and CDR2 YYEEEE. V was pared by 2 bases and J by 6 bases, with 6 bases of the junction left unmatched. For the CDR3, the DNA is TGTGCCAGCAGCTTCGGACAGGGTAGGAAGACCCAGTACTTC. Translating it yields CASSFGQGRKTQYF.

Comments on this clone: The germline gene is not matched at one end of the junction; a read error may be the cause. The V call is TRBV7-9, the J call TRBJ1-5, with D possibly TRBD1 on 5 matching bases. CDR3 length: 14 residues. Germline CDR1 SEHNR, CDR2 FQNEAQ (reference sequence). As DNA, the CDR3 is TGTTCCAGCAGCTCAATGACAGAGAATCAGCCCCAGCATTTT. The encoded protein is CSSSSMTENQPQHF.

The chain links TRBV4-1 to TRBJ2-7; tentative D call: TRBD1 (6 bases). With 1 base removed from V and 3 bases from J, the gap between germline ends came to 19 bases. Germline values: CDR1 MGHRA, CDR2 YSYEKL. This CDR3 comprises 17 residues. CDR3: CASSQGGPGESLYEQYF. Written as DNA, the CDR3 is TGCGCCAGCAGCCAAGGGGGGCCAGGGGAGTCCCTCTACGAGCAGTACTTC.

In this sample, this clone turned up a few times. CDR3 protein: CASSESTHDVRLAENTGELFF. In nucleotides, the CDR3 is TGCGCCAGCAGTGAGTCGACCCACGATGTTAGACTAGCGGAGAACACCGGGGAGCTGTTTTTT. V usage is TRBV10-2 and J usage is TRBJ2-2, with 9 bases matching TRBD2. CDR3 length equals 21 residues. V was pared by 0 bases and J by 1 base, with 15 bases of the junction left unmatched. From germline, CDR1 is WSHSY and CDR2 SAAADI.